The 26 T cell receptor beta chains reported below all come from one sample, sequenced in a study of regulatory T cells in long-lasting Graves disease. Indicated time point: persistent/refractory GD, antithyroid drugs over 5 years with positive TRAb. RNA extracted from PBMCs served as the sequencing template. Assembly of TCR beta libraries relied on iRepertoire HTBI primers together with Arm-PCR of CDR3 regions. MiXCR was run by TCRdb on the multiplex PCR reads, yielding one entry per CDR3 protein. The sample includes about 290,000 distinct CDR3 sequences, 20% to 25% of them seen just once. The material sequenced was peripheral blood mononuclear cells (PBMCs), taken when the disease was refractory, from a patient treated with antithyroid drugs. The source is a female donor with Graves disease.

This clonotype came up many times. The chain combines TRBV7-2 with TRBJ1-4; D is possibly TRBD1 (5 bases). The length of the CDR3 is 14 residues. CDR1 is SGHTA, CDR2 FQGNSA, per germline. Deletions cut 3 bases from V and 5 bases from J, with 10 bases between. The CDR3 nucleotides are TGTGCCAGCAGCTTCGGCAGGGCCAATGAAAAACTGTTTTTT. Protein: CASSFGRANEKLFF.

This clonotype was detected many times. The chain joins TRBV5-6 to TRBJ2-7; 9 bases are a match to TRBD1. Germline lookup yields CDR1 SGHDT and CDR2 YYEEEE. The CDR3 runs 16 residues. Unmatched junction bases numbered 11, after V lost 1 base and J lost 6 bases. The DNA of the CDR3 is TGTGCCAGCAGCTTGTCGCCCGGACAGGGGTGGGTCGAGCAGTACTTC. It yields the protein CASSLSPGQGWVEQYF.

This clonotype was observed a handful of times. The gene calls are TRBV29-1 and TRBJ2-7; 10 bases align to TRBD2. This CDR3 is 14 amino acids long. Germline CDR1 SQVTM, CDR2 ANQGSEA. The V segment lost 0 bases and the J segment 7 bases; nucleotides outside the gene matches: 6. The CDR3 reads CSVEDEREGLEQYF. The CDR3, as DNA: TGCAGCGTTGAAGACGAGCGGGAGGGTCTTGAGCAGTACTTC.

As regards this clonotype: With a much larger clone just one base away, this may be a read error. The chain links TRBV27 to TRBJ1-2, with 9 bases aligning to TRBD1. Germline V gives CDR1 MNHEY, CDR2 SMNVEV (reference sequence). The V segment lost 5 bases and the J segment 7 bases; nucleotides outside the gene matches: 8. This CDR3 has 14 residues. CDR3 in amino acids: CASSTQGAQGGYTF. The CDR3 nucleotides read TGTGCCAGCAGTACACAGGGGGCGCAGGGTGGCTACACCTTC.

This clonotype was recorded many times. This rearrangement joins TRBV28 to TRBJ1-5; no clear D gene. Germline V lookup: CDR1 MDHEN, CDR2 SYDVKM. With 2 bases removed from V and 2 bases from J, the gap between germline ends came to 7 bases. The CDR3 has 14 amino acids. The CDR3 here is CASSLGQGNQPQHF. The DNA for the CDR3 is TGTGCCAGCAGTTTAGGCCAGGGCAATCAGCCCCAGCATTTT. The complete variable domain, with remaining parts taken from reference TRBV28 and TRBJ1-5, reads DVKVTQSSRYLVKRTGEKVFLECVQDMDHENMFWYRQDPGLGLRLIYFSYDVKMKEKGDIPEGYSVSREKKERFSLILESASTNQTSMYLCASSLGQGNQPQHFGDGTRLSIL.

This clonotype was picked up many times. This chain connects TRBV27 to TRBJ1-4; the match to TRBD1 covers 7 bases. With 5 bases clipped from V and 8 bases from J, the junction kept 8 bases outside the gene matches. This CDR3 has 14 residues. The V gene's germline CDR1 is MNHEY and CDR2 SMNVEV (reference sequence). CDR3 in amino acids: CASSQDRDVEKLFF. The CDR3 coding sequence is TGTGCCAGCAGTCAAGACAGGGACGTCGAAAAACTGTTTTTT.

This clonotype was picked up many times. This chain connects TRBV3-1 to TRBJ2-7; 7 positions agree with TRBD1. Germline-derived CDR1 and CDR2 are LGHDT and YNNKEL (reference sequence). The CDR3 loop spans 14 amino acids. V shed 1 base, J shed 3 bases, and the junction held 3 bases outside the gene matches. CDR3 sequence: CASSQVAGGYEQYF. The CDR3 DNA reads TGTGCCAGCAGCCAAGTAGCAGGGGGCTACGAGCAGTACTTC.

Remarks on this clonotype: This may stem from a read error, because a much larger clone lies one nucleotide away. V and J are TRBV28 and TRBJ2-5; D is uncertain. The germline CDR1 and CDR2 sequences are MDHEN and SYDVKM. This CDR3 spans 15 amino acids. CDR3 sequence: CASSLSRLYQETQHF. The DNA of the CDR3 is TGTGCCAGCAGTTTGTCCAGGCTTTACCAAGAGACCCAGCACTTC.

The genes are TRBV27 and TRBJ1-5; D is unclear. CDR1 and CDR2 from the germline V gene are MNHEY and SMNVEV (reference sequence). Trimming cost V 2 bases and J 7 bases, with 9 bases left between them. CDR3 length equals 13 residues. The CDR3 loop reads CASSLSGVQPQHF. The CDR3, as DNA: TGTGCCAGCAGTTTAAGTGGGGTCCAGCCCCAGCATTTT.

In its sample, this clonotype was seen a few times. The chain couples TRBV30 to TRBJ2-3; tentative D call: TRBD2 (5 bases). The germline gives CDR1 GTSNPN, CDR2 SVGIG (reference sequence). Trimming took 1 base from V and 5 from J, leaving 13 bases between them. This CDR3 is built from 14 residues. CDR3 amino acids: CAWSAPAAEDTQYF. In nucleotides, the CDR3 is TGTGCCTGGAGTGCTCCAGCGGCCGAAGATACGCAGTATTTT.

This clonotype has a handful of counts. This chain uses TRBV20-1 with TRBJ1-6; 9 bases map to TRBD1. The V gene's germline CDR1 is DFQATT and CDR2 SNEGSKA (reference sequence). This CDR3 comprises 13 residues. The trim removed 6 bases at V and 9 bases at J, leaving 6 bases unmatched. This CDR3 reads CSAEQGASSPLHF. Written as DNA, the CDR3 is TGCAGTGCAGAACAGGGGGCTAGTTCACCCCTCCACTTT.

This clonotype was detected many times. The chain uses TRBV3-1 and TRBJ2-7; D remains unclear. The CDR3 is made up of 11 amino acids. Looked up from germline, CDR1 is LGHDT and CDR2 is YNNKEL (reference sequence). The ends were cut back, 1 base at V and 4 bases at J, with 2 bases in the middle. CDR3 sequence reads: CASSQGYEQYF. The CDR3 nucleotides are TGTGCCAGCAGCCAAGGGTACGAGCAGTACTTC.

This clonotype has a count of ten or more. An end of the junction differs from the germline gene, which may be a read error. V and J are TRBV7-2 and TRBJ2-5; D remains unclear. Germline CDR1 SGHTA, CDR2 FQGNSA. The CDR3 spans 14 residues. CDR3: CASSSLFLQGTQYF. The CDR3 DNA follows: TGTGCCAGCAGCTCATTATTCCTCCAAGGGACCCAGTACTTC.

Turning to this clonotype: This may arise from a read error, as a much more abundant clone is one base away. V and J are TRBV11-2 and TRBJ1-5; unclear D gene. Germline V gene data show CDR1 as SGHAT and CDR2 as FQNNGV. The CDR3 extends over 16 amino acids. The chain's CDR3 is CASSLGPLGSNQLQHF. For the CDR3, the DNA is TGTGCCAGCAGCCTTGGGCCGCTGGGCAGCAATCAGCTCCAGCATTTT.

The chain links TRBV27 to TRBJ1-1, with no clear D. V was cut by 4 bases and J by 1 base, with 10 bases left in between. Per the germline V gene, CDR1 is MNHEY and CDR2 is SMNVEV (reference sequence). This CDR3 has 14 amino acids. CDR3 region: CASSSLTPNTEAFF. The CDR3, as DNA: TGTGCCAGCAGTTCCCTTACACCGAACACTGAAGCTTTCTTT.

This clonotype appeared a few times. V usage is TRBV4-1 and J usage is TRBJ1-2; 7 bases are shared with TRBD1. CDR3 length equals 14 residues. The junction had 5 bases not matched to a gene; V was cut back by 0 bases and J by 7 bases. Per germline, CDR1 MGHRA and CDR2 YSYEKL. The CDR3 reads CASSQERGQRGYTF. Written as DNA, the CDR3 is TGCGCCAGCAGCCAAGAAAGGGGGCAGCGTGGCTACACCTTC.

In this sample, this clonotype turned up many times. This chain joins TRBV10-3 and TRBJ2-2; possible D gene TRBD2, 7 bases. CDR1 ENHRY and CDR2 SYGVKD come from the germline V gene. This CDR3 has 14 residues. V gave up 4 bases and J gave up 5 bases, with 11 bases separating them. CDR3 in amino acids: CAISGGGLTGELFF. CDR3 bases: TGTGCCATCAGTGGCGGGGGCTTAACCGGGGAGCTGTTTTTT.

The sample holds a few counts of this clonotype. The chain has TRBV6-5 and TRBJ2-2, with D possibly being TRBD1 (5 bases). V shed 4 bases and J shed 0 bases, with 12 bases lying between them. The CDR3 runs to 16 residues. CDR1 and CDR2 from the germline V gene are MNHEY and SVGAGI. CDR3 sequence reads: CASSSPRQTNTGELFF. Written as DNA, the CDR3 is TGTGCCAGCAGTTCCCCCAGACAGACGAACACCGGGGAGCTGTTTTTT.

CDR3 bases: TGTGCCAGCAGAGGAACAGACTCTGGAAACACCATATATTTT. It is translated as CASRGTDSGNTIYF. The chain recombines TRBV6-2 or TRBV6-3 with TRBJ1-3; no reliable D call. This CDR3 is built from 14 residues. The germline CDR1 and CDR2 sequences are MNHEY and SVGEGT. V dropped 6 bases and J dropped 0 bases, with 9 bases sitting between them.

This clonotype appeared many times. The CDR3 DNA follows: TGCGCCAGCAGCCGTACAGCCTCACAGACTGAAGCTTTCTTT. As protein: CASSRTASQTEAFF. The chain is built from TRBV5-1 and TRBJ1-1; D gene uncertain. This CDR3 is 14 amino acids long. Germline values: CDR1 SGHRS, CDR2 YFSETQ. The V and J ends lost 4 bases and 5 bases respectively, with 15 bases between them.

This clonotype has more than one count but fewer than ten. The chain carries TRBV7-9 and TRBJ2-7; possible D gene TRBD2, 5 bases. This CDR3 spans 20 amino acids. Germline values: CDR1 SEHNR, CDR2 FQNEAQ (reference sequence). V lost 9 bases and J 5 bases, leaving 38 bases between the germline ends. The DNA for the CDR3 is TGTGCCAGTCCCGGGATGGTTAGGGTCCCAAAAGCGCTACGGGCCAACGAGCAGTACTTC. It translates to CASPGMVRVPKALRANEQYF.

This clonotype has ten or more counts. The CDR3: CASSLFRPPEAFF. Here the CDR3 DNA reads TGTGCCAGCAGTTTGTTCAGACCACCTGAAGCTTTCTTT. This rearrangement joins TRBV28 to TRBJ1-1; D is uncertain. V lost 3 bases and J 6 bases, leaving 11 bases between the germline ends. This CDR3 is 13 amino acids long. Germline assignment: CDR1 MDHEN and CDR2 SYDVKM.

The CDR3 DNA follows: TGTGCCAGCAGTTTATTGGCAGGGGGGGGCGGCTACACCTTC. Translating it yields CASSLLAGGGGYTF. The chain uses TRBV12-3 or TRBV12-4 and TRBJ1-2; TRBD1 agrees at 7 bases. The CDR3 is made up of 14 amino acids. V shed 2 bases, J shed 8 bases, and the junction held 8 bases outside the gene matches.

CDR3: CASSLSQSHTQYF. The CDR3 coding sequence is TGTGCCAGCAGTTTAAGCCAGTCACATACGCAGTATTTT. The chain uses TRBV27 and TRBJ2-3; no reliable D call. V dropped 2 bases and J dropped 7 bases, with 10 bases sitting between them. The CDR3 is made up of 13 amino acids. The germline gives CDR1 MNHEY, CDR2 SMNVEV (reference sequence).

In this sample, this clonotype turned up a few times. The chain links TRBV29-1 to TRBJ2-7, with 8 bases identical to TRBD1. The germline V gene has CDR1 SQVTM and CDR2 ANQGSEA. V lost 6 bases to trimming and J lost 4 bases; unmatched junction nucleotides: 8. The CDR3 runs 13 residues. CDR3 amino acids: CSVRTGRRYEQYF. In nucleotides, the CDR3 is TGCAGCGTGAGGACAGGGAGAAGGTACGAGCAGTACTTC.

This clonotype was observed at least ten times. The chain couples TRBV20-1 to TRBJ2-7, with 10 nucleotides matching TRBD2. Germline lookup yields CDR1 DFQATT and CDR2 SNEGSKA (reference sequence). After removal of 4 bases from V and 3 bases from J, the junction contained 3 bases not matched to a gene. CDR3 length: 13 residues. CDR3 loop: CSATVAGGYEQYF. CDR3 sequence (DNA): TGCAGTGCTACAGTAGCGGGAGGCTACGAGCAGTACTTC.